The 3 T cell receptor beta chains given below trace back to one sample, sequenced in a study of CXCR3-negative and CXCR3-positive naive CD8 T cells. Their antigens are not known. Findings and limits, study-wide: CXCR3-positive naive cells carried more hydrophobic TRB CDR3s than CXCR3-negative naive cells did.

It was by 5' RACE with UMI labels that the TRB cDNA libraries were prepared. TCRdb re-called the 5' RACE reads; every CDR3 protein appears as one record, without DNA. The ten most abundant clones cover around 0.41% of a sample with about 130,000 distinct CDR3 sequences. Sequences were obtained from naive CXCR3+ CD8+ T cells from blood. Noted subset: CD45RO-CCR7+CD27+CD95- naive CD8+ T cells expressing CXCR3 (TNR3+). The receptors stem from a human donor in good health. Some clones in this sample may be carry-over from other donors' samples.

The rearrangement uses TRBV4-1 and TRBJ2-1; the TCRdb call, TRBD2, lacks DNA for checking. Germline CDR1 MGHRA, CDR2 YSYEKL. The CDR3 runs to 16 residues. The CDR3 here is CASSQGSGRASSEQFF.

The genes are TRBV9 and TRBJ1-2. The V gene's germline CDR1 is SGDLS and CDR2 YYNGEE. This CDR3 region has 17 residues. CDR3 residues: CASSVSALPIPNYGYTF.

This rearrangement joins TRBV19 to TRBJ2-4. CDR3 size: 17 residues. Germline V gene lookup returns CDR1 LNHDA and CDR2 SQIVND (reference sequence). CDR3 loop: CASSLDIGGLSKNIQYF. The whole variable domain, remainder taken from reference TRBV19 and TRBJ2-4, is DGGITQSPKYLFRKEGQNVTLSCEQNLNHDAMYWYRQDPGQGLRLIYYSQIVNDFQKGDIAEGYSVSREKKESFPLTVTSAQKNPTAFYLCASSLDIGGLSKNIQYFGAGTRLSVL.